The 32 T cell receptor beta chains below were found in one sample sequenced in a study of cytomegalovirus exposure and HLA in healthy donors (dated by TCRdb to the late 2010s). Library prep was done by the immunoSEQ multiplex PCR assay. The multiplex PCR relied on a mix of 60 forward primers for TCR Vbeta segments and 13 reverse primers for TCR Jbeta segments. As stored in TCRdb, this immuneACCESS dataset retains in-frame rearrangements with V and J assigned. A fraction of the clones does not appear; measured against another copy, unresolved V genes explain less than half of the discrepancy, and the remainder lacks a known reason. The sample yields over 100,000 clones; 75% to 85% were counted once. The top ten clones comprise almost 3% of the sample. Sequencing was carried out using PBMCs. All receptors derive from a woman between 18 and 29 years old in good health and CMV-seropositive.

CDR3 sequence: CASSPGTSGADTQYF. The CDR3 DNA reads TGTGCCAGCAGTCCCGGGACTAGCGGGGCAGATACGCAGTATTTT. The chain employs TRBV27 and TRBJ2-3; 13 bases fit TRBD2. The CDR3 covers 15 residues. Trimming removed 5 bases from V and 4 bases from J; junction bases left unmatched: 3. CDR1 MNHEY and CDR2 SMNVEV come from the germline V gene (reference sequence).

V usage is TRBV2 and J usage is TRBJ2-5; 9 bases match TRBD2. Matching the DNA end better, TRBJ2-7 makes the J call doubtful. The germline CDR1 and CDR2 sequences are SNHLY and FYNNEI. This CDR3 has 13 amino acids. The CDR3: CASANSGGYEQYF. CDR3 in DNA: TGTGCCAGCGCCAATAGCGGGGGCTACGAGCAGTACTTC.

The chain uses TRBV25-1 and TRBJ2-5; weak D call: TRBD2 (6 bases). Germline lookup yields CDR1 MGHDK and CDR2 SYGVNS. The CDR3 consists of 16 residues. V was trimmed by 2 bases and J by 4 bases, leaving 17 bases between them. The CDR3 DNA follows: TGTGCCAGCAGTGAACCCGGGACTCGCAAGAGAGAGACCCAGTACTTC. This sequence encodes CASSEPGTRKRETQYF.

This sequence joins TRBV10-3 and TRBJ1-5; 7 nucleotides agree with TRBD1. V lost 5 bases and J lost 2; bases outside the gene matches: 0. The germline gives CDR1 ENHRY, CDR2 SYGVKD. The CDR3 consists of 13 residues. DNA of the CDR3: TGTGCCATCAGTACAGGGGGCAATCAGCCCCAGCATTTT. It yields the protein CAISTGGNQPQHF.

This sequence joins TRBV5-1 and TRBJ1-4; 9 bases map to TRBD1. V dropped 4 bases and J dropped 6; count of bases not matched to a gene: 13. The V gene's germline CDR1 is SGHRS and CDR2 YFSETQ. The CDR3 totals 17 residues. CDR3 coding DNA: TGCGCCAGCAGCCCCGGGACAGGGCGTCAAGTTTATGAAAAACTGTTTTTT. It codes for CASSPGTGRQVYEKLFF. Together with reference TRBV5-1 and TRBJ1-4, the CDR3 gives the full variable domain: KAGVTQTPRYLIKTRGQQVTLSCSPISGHRSVSWYQQTPGQGLQFLFEYFSETQRNKGNFPGRFSGRQFSNSRSEMNVSTLELGDSALYLCASSPGTGRQVYEKLFFGSGTQLSVL.

CDR3 residues: CSFYRGYNYGYTF. In DNA, the CDR3 is TGCAGCTTTTACAGGGGTTATAACTATGGCTACACCTTC. The chain recombines TRBV29-1 with TRBJ1-2; 7 nucleotides align to TRBD1. The V gene end was trimmed by 8 bases and the J gene end by 1 base; junction bases not matched to a gene: 7. Germline-derived CDR1 and CDR2 are SQVTM and ANQGSEA. The CDR3 consists of 13 residues.

The genes are TRBV18 and TRBJ2-7; 10 bases align to TRBD2. This CDR3 contains 15 residues. The germline gives CDR1 KGHSH, CDR2 LQKENI. J gave up 4 bases and V 3 bases, and 6 bases lay outside the gene matches. The CDR3, as DNA: TGTGCCAGCTCACCCAGAGCGGGAGGGGGGTACGAGCAGTACTTC. Its protein is CASSPRAGGGYEQYF.

The chain has TRBV11-3 and TRBJ2-5; TRBD2 matches 16 bases. The V gene's germline CDR1 is SGHNT and CDR2 YENEEA. The V gene end was trimmed by 4 bases and the J gene end by 5 bases; junction bases not matched to a gene: 13. CDR3 length: 19 residues. This CDR3 is CASSSLFGTSGRAGETQYF. The CDR3 DNA is TGTGCCAGCAGCTCTCTATTCGGGACTAGCGGGAGGGCCGGTGAGACCCAGTACTTC.

The rearrangement links TRBV5-1 to TRBJ2-7; 12 bases are a match to TRBD1. V lost 7 bases to trimming and J lost 2 bases; unmatched junction nucleotides: 4. The CDR3 sequence is 14 residues long. Germline values: CDR1 SGHRS, CDR2 YFSETQ. The CDR3 nucleotides are TGCGCCAGCGGGACAGGGGGCCCGGCCTACGAGCAGTACTTC. Amino acids: CASGTGGPAYEQYF.

The chain carries TRBV2 and TRBJ2-7; TRBD1 agrees at 8 bases. CDR1 is SNHLY, CDR2 FYNNEI, per germline. The CDR3 runs 15 residues. The ends lost 6 bases at V and 3 bases at J; junction bases unmatched: 10. CDR3 coding DNA: TGTGCCAGCAGCCCGGCAAGACAGGGGAGCTACGAGCAGTACTTC. It yields the protein CASSPARQGSYEQYF.

The chain combines TRBV7-9 with TRBJ2-7; 9 bases align to TRBD1. The CDR3 loop spans 15 amino acids. Germline loops: CDR1 SEHNR, CDR2 FQNEAQ (reference sequence). V lost 6 bases to trimming and J lost 4 bases; unmatched junction nucleotides: 10. The CDR3 here is CASSIPGQGPYEQYF. Written as DNA, the CDR3 is TGTGCCAGCAGTATTCCGGGACAGGGTCCATACGAGCAGTACTTC.

The V and J genes are TRBV25-1 and TRBJ2-1; 8 bases are shared with TRBD2. Germline CDR1 MGHDK, CDR2 SYGVNS. The CDR3 extends over 16 amino acids. V lost 3 bases and J lost 7; bases outside the gene matches: 11. The CDR3 sequence is CASSDNGHGLANEQFF. In DNA, the CDR3 is TGTGCCAGCAGTGATAATGGGCACGGACTAGCAAATGAGCAGTTCTTC.

The genes are TRBV6-1 and TRBJ2-1, with TRBD2 matching over 7 bases. The CDR3 is 14 amino acids. The V and J ends lost 8 bases and 0 bases, in that order; junction bases with no gene match: 4. Germline CDR1 is MNHNS and CDR2 is SASEGT. The CDR3 loop reads CASRGSSSYNEQFF. For the CDR3, the DNA is TGTGCCAGCCGCGGGAGTAGCTCCTACAATGAGCAGTTCTTC.

The rearrangement joins TRBV19 to TRBJ1-3; 7 bases align to TRBD1. This CDR3 contains 16 residues. V lost 5 bases, J lost 0 bases, and 7 bases stayed unmatched. Germline V gene sequence: CDR1 LNHDA, CDR2 SQIVND (reference sequence). The CDR3 DNA reads as TGTGCCAGTAGTCTACGACAGGGACGCTCTGGAAACACCATATATTTT. It encodes CASSLRQGRSGNTIYF.

The chain has TRBV5-5 and TRBJ1-1; 12 positions match TRBD1. Trimming at V came to 1 base and at J to 6 bases, leaving 10 bases not matched to a gene. The CDR3 runs 17 residues. Germline values: CDR1 SGHKS, CDR2 YYEKEE (reference sequence). This CDR3 is CASSLWDRGRVLAEAFF. Here the CDR3 DNA reads TGTGCCAGCAGCTTGTGGGACAGGGGGCGGGTACTGGCTGAAGCTTTCTTT.

V is TRBV5-5 and J is TRBJ1-2; 8 nucleotides line up with TRBD1. Losses at the gene ends were 3 bases for V and 3 bases for J; bases not matched to a gene: 1. This CDR3 spans 13 amino acids. Per germline, CDR1 SGHKS and CDR2 YYEKEE (reference sequence). This chain's CDR3 is CASSWGQDYGYTF. The CDR3 bases are TGTGCCAGCAGCTGGGGACAGGACTATGGCTACACCTTC.

V is TRBV6-1 and J is TRBJ1-1; 7 bases align to TRBD1. Germline values: CDR1 MNHNS, CDR2 SASEGT. CDR3 size: 15 residues. With V trimmed by 3 bases and J by 1 base, 5 bases remained unmatched. CDR3 nucleotide sequence: TGTGCCAGCAGTGATAAGGGGGCGCGGAACACTGAAGCTTTCTTT. This translates into CASSDKGARNTEAFF.

The genes are TRBV7-3 and TRBJ2-5; possible D gene TRBD1, 7 bases. CDR1 is SGHTA and CDR2 is FQGTGA in the germline V gene. The CDR3 spans 14 residues. V was pared by 3 bases and J by 2 bases, with 10 bases between. The CDR3 sequence is CASSFQGGQETQYF. As DNA, the CDR3 is TGTGCCAGCAGCTTCCAGGGGGGTCAAGAGACCCAGTACTTC.

The CDR3 DNA reads as TGTGCCACCAGCAGGGGGAGTTGGGGAGAGACCCAGTACTTC. It is translated as CATSRGSWGETQYF. The rearrangement joins TRBV15 to TRBJ2-5; D possibly corresponds to TRBD2 (5 bases). Germline CDR1 reads LNHNV; CDR2 reads YYDKDF (reference sequence). Trimming pared 3 bases from V and 4 bases from J, leaving 12 bases between. The length of the CDR3 is 14 residues.

A single count supports this clone. V and J are TRBV9 and TRBJ1-4, with a tentative D call TRBD1 (5 bases). The CDR3 spans 15 residues. Germline V gene data show CDR1 as SGDLS and CDR2 as YYNGEE. V was pared by 0 bases and J by 3 bases, with 9 bases between. CDR3 bases: TGTGCCAGCAGCGTAGAAGGGGCGGCTAATGAAAAACTGTTTTTT. Its translation is CASSVEGAANEKLFF.

The gene calls are TRBV18 and TRBJ1-5, with D possibly being TRBD1 (5 bases). This CDR3 has 15 residues. V lost 3 bases and J lost 3, with 12 bases in between. CDR1 KGHSH and CDR2 LQKENI come from the germline V gene. The DNA of the CDR3 is TGTGCCAGCTCACCTGGAGACAGCGTCAATCAGCCCCAGCATTTT. Protein product: CASSPGDSVNQPQHF.

The gene calls are TRBV27 and TRBJ2-2, with D unresolved. Germline V gene data show CDR1 as MNHEY and CDR2 as SMNVEV (reference sequence). The CDR3 sequence is 13 residues long. Trimming took 8 bases from V and 5 from J, leaving 12 bases between them. This chain's CDR3 is CASGRTYTGELFF. In DNA, the CDR3 is TGTGCCAGCGGGCGCACATATACCGGGGAGCTGTTTTTT.

The CDR3 DNA is TGTGCCAGCTCACCGCAGGCCGAACATGGGTATGGCTACACCTTC. It codes for CASSPQAEHGYGYTF. The chain has TRBV18 and TRBJ1-2; D not resolved. The length of the CDR3 is 15 residues. The germline V and J ends were trimmed by 3 bases and 5 bases, with 16 bases remaining between them. Germline V gives CDR1 KGHSH, CDR2 LQKENI. The full variable domain, its missing parts supplied by reference TRBV18 and TRBJ1-2, is NAGVMQNPRHLVRRRGQEARLRCSPMKGHSHVYWYRQLPEEGLKFMVYLQKENIIDESGMPKERFSAEFPKEGPSILRIQQVVRGDSAAYFCASSPQAEHGYGYTFGSGTRLTVV.

This chain connects TRBV5-8 to TRBJ1-3, with D unresolved. The CDR3 runs 15 residues. V gave up 2 bases and J gave up 0 bases, with 9 bases separating them. CDR1 and CDR2 from the germline V gene are SGHTS and YDEGEE. The CDR3 sequence is CASSFRGFSGNTIYF. Here the CDR3 DNA reads TGTGCCAGCAGCTTCCGCGGGTTCTCTGGAAACACCATATATTTT.

The chain's CDR3 is CAWSVGTSGRDTQYF. CDR3 in DNA: TGTGCCTGGAGTGTAGGGACTAGCGGGAGGGATACGCAGTATTTT. V usage is TRBV30 and J usage is TRBJ2-3, with 15 bases aligning to TRBD2. CDR1 is GTSNPN, CDR2 SVGIG, per germline (reference sequence). The V segment lost 0 bases and the J segment 6 bases; nucleotides outside the gene matches: 1. The CDR3 spans 15 residues.

The V and J genes are TRBV18 and TRBJ2-2, with 8 positions matching TRBD1. Germline assignment: CDR1 KGHSH and CDR2 LQKENI. This CDR3 comprises 16 residues. The ends lost 6 bases at V and 3 bases at J; junction bases unmatched: 9. CDR3 region: CASSPTGGHDTGELFF. The CDR3 DNA follows: TGTGCCAGCTCTCCCACAGGGGGGCACGACACCGGGGAGCTGTTTTTT.

The chain couples TRBV6-5 to TRBJ1-2; TRBD1 is a possible D gene (5 bases). The CDR3 runs to 11 residues. With 8 bases removed from V and 7 bases from J, the gap between germline ends came to 11 bases. Germline V CDR1 and CDR2: MNHEY, SVGAGI. CDR3 bases: TGTGCCAGCCAGGGATCGAGTGGCTACACCTTC. This translates into CASQGSSGYTF.

The chain recombines TRBV5-6 with TRBJ2-3; perhaps TRBD1 as D (6 bases). CDR3 length: 15 residues. Germline lookup yields CDR1 SGHDT and CDR2 YYEEEE. V was pared by 2 bases and J by 0 bases, with 10 bases between. CDR3 in amino acids: CASSLRQDSTDTQYF. The CDR3 DNA is TGTGCCAGCAGCTTAAGACAGGATAGCACAGATACGCAGTATTTT.

The rearrangement uses TRBV6-1 and TRBJ2-2; TRBD2 matches at 9 bases. This CDR3 comprises 14 residues. Germline-derived CDR1 and CDR2 are MNHNS and SASEGT. The V and J ends lost 8 bases and 2 bases, in that order; junction bases with no gene match: 3. Here the CDR3 DNA reads TGTGCCAGCGGACTAGCGCCCAACACCGGGGAGCTGTTTTTT. This gives the protein CASGLAPNTGELFF.

Only a few counts were recorded for this clone. V is TRBV30 and J is TRBJ1-1; possible D gene TRBD1, 6 bases. Trimming took 5 bases from V and 5 from J, leaving 12 bases between them. The CDR3 extends over 12 amino acids. From germline, CDR1 is GTSNPN and CDR2 SVGIG (reference sequence). The CDR3 DNA reads TGTGCCTGGTCTACAGGGCGTACTGAAGCTTTCTTT. This codes for CAWSTGRTEAFF. The full variable domain, its missing parts supplied by reference TRBV30 and TRBJ1-1, is SQTIHQWPATLVQPVGSPLSLECTVEGTSNPNLYWYRQAAGRGLQLLFYSVGIGQISSEVPQNLSASRPQDRQFILSSKKLLLSDSGFYLCAWSTGRTEAFFGQGTRLTVV.

The chain uses TRBV6-5 and TRBJ1-2; TRBD1 matches 8 bases. The CDR3 spans 15 residues. V was clipped by 9 bases and J by 5 bases; unmatched bases: 14. Germline CDR1 reads MNHEY; CDR2 reads SVGAGI. The CDR3 nucleotides are TGTGCCAGTAAAACCCAGGGACAGGCCCCATATGGCTACACCTTC. Its protein product is CASKTQGQAPYGYTF.

This chain links TRBV7-9 with TRBJ1-5, with D possibly being TRBD1 (6 bases). Germline loops: CDR1 SEHNR, CDR2 FQNEAQ (reference sequence). V was shortened by 0 bases and J by 2 bases, with 11 bases between the two germline ends. The length of the CDR3 is 16 residues. The CDR3: CASSLAVRGGNQPQHF. The CDR3 DNA reads TGTGCCAGCAGCTTAGCGGTCAGGGGCGGCAATCAGCCCCAGCATTTT.